This T cell receptor (beta chain) was sequenced during a study of identical twins. TCRdb recomputed calls from the 5' RACE reads with MiXCR, one row per CDR3 protein. The data contain around 510,000 distinct CDR3 sequences, 14% of them singletons. In germline, CDR1 is SGDLS, CDR2 YYNGEE. CDR3 length equals 15 residues. V lost 1 base to trimming and J lost 1 base, with 11 bases between them. Another study also made use of these data, one on yellow fever vaccine responses in identical twins.

This TCR was sampled from a woman in her late teens or twenties in good health. Sequencing used CD4+ T cells sorted from blood. The chain has TRBV9 and TRBJ2-5; D may be TRBD2 (6 bases). CDR3 residues: CASSVQGRGQETQYF. CDR3 coding DNA: TGTGCCAGCAGCGTACAAGGGCGGGGCCAAGAGACCCAGTACTTC.